This T cell receptor (beta chain) was observed in a study of blood T cell repertoires in COVID-19. Overall study: Nucleic acid was either cDNA or gDNA, and it came from T cells, B-cell-depleted T cells, or PBMCs.

Membership in each cohort depended on participant-reported clinical history. This CDR3 has 19 amino acids. Losses at the gene ends were 4 bases for V and 1 base for J; bases not matched to a gene: 12. In germline, CDR1 is LGHNA, CDR2 YNFKEQ. In the original workflow: Amplification of reference gene primers provided the estimated nucleated cell counts. Produced via immunoSEQ multiplex PCR; TCRdb's table is partial and in-frame only. V, J and clone size were drawn from that table, and D and trimming were deduced from the DNA. The data hold about 310,000 clones, with approximately 81% observed a single time.

What was sequenced was PBMCs or T cells enriched from blood (not recorded which). This sequence originates from a woman aged 30 to 39 who had been exposed to COVID-19. The V and J genes are TRBV4-2 and TRBJ2-6; TRBD2 agrees at 8 bases. The CDR3 nucleotides are TGTGCCAGCAGCCCCCTCCCAATGAGCGGGGGTTCTGGGGCCAACGTCCTGACTTTC. It codes for CASSPLPMSGGSGANVLTF.